This TCR beta chain appears in the sequencing data of a study of T-cell reconstitution after alpha-beta-depleted transplantation in children. The CDR3 spans 15 residues. Trimming stripped 5 bases from V and 0 bases from J, with 11 bases between. CDR1 and CDR2 (germline): SGHTA, FQGNSA. Unique molecular identifiers were incorporated during preparation of the TCRbeta library. MiXCR, run by TCRdb on the PCR reads, gives a single entry per CDR3 protein. The sample holds some 490,000 distinct CDR3 sequences; 9.5% to 15% are singletons and the top ten take under 7%. The chain carries TRBV7-2 and TRBJ2-1; D remains ambiguous. This material consisted of PBMCs from the stem cell graft donor, taken from the stem cell graft. This TCR derives from a human donor who donated a stem cell graft to a child with combined immunodeficiency. The CDR3 DNA follows: TGTGCCAGCAGCGTCGACTTTAGCTCCTACAATGAGCAGTTCTTC. Its protein product is CASSVDFSSYNEQFF.